The TCR beta chain under discussion was sequenced for a study of cytomegalovirus exposure and HLA in healthy donors. Across the study: Earlier work reported 100 million or so unique TCR beta sequences from 180 million or so T cells.

Primers included in the PCR were 60 Vbeta and 13 Jbeta primers. Repertoires were generated with immunoSEQ multiplex PCR, while TCRdb's copy carries only in-frame clones and drops some. The sample carries over 120,000 clones, around 79% recorded once. The sample was PBMCs. The TCR sequence derives from a male donor in good health and CMV-seronegative.

This chain's CDR3 is CAIAAGQGNQPQHF. The CDR3 nucleotides read TGTGCCATCGCTGCCGGACAGGGAAATCAGCCCCAGCATTTT. The V call is TRBV10-3, the J call TRBJ1-5, with 8 bases fitting TRBD1. Germline trimming cut 8 bases from V and 4 bases from J; bases unmatched to any gene: 7. Per germline, CDR1 ENHRY and CDR2 SYGVKD. There are 14 residues in the CDR3.